A selection of T cell receptor beta chains follows, all from one sample in a study of CD8 T cells in Susac syndrome. TCRdb ran MiXCR on the immunoSEQ multiplex PCR reads and lists one entry per CDR3 protein. Of around 280,000 distinct CDR3 sequences in the sample, about 90% are singletons; the top ten hold 0.06% to 0.075%. The source material was CD4+ T cells from PBMCs. The receptors stem from a human donor with multiple sclerosis. The conserved cysteine and the conserved F or W are not part of the CDR3 here. The D gene is left open where the match is weak.

>TRBV6-2/TRBV6-3|TRBJ1-1|-
ASSYSTEITEAF
>TRBV9|TRBJ2-2|-
ASSVGPGGTGELF
>TRBV6-1|TRBJ1-2|TRBD1
ASSVHPGQGANYGYT
>TRBV23-1|TRBJ2-2|TRBD1
ASSRQQGRNTGELF
>TRBV6-2/TRBV6-3|TRBJ1-1|-
ASTFRGIMNTEAF
>TRBV6-2/TRBV6-3|TRBJ1-1|-
ASSPRGRNTEAF
>TRBV3-1|TRBJ2-5|TRBD1
ASSRTGRQQETQY
>TRBV5-1|TRBJ2-3|-
ASSLVVGAEDTQY
>TRBV18|TRBJ2-7|-
ASSPREMGRVYEQY
>TRBV9|TRBJ1-4|-
ASSVGPENEKLF
>TRBV30|TRBJ2-7|TRBD1
AWTPPRQGVHEQY
>TRBV7-2|TRBJ1-2|-
ASRRENYGYT
>TRBV7-3|TRBJ2-5|TRBD2
ASSFLAGGFETQY
>TRBV27|TRBJ2-5|TRBD2
ASSLVGTSGAANQY
>TRBV5-1|TRBJ2-2|-
ASSLDSGKNTGELF
>TRBV30|TRBJ1-5|-
AWSGSPGRGPQH
>TRBV30|TRBJ2-7|TRBD2
AWSIGTSGVEQY
>TRBV28|TRBJ1-2|-
ATRGPTLYGYT
>TRBV2|TRBJ1-2|TRBD1
ASSEWSGGGL
>TRBV7-2|TRBJ2-7|-
ASSALSSEQY
>TRBV30|TRBJ2-6|-
ARWGAPSNVLT
>TRBV29-1|TRBJ2-1|-
SVEEGVWDNEQF
>TRBV30|TRBJ1-1|-
ASQGGTEAF
>TRBV11-2|TRBJ2-5|-
ASSLGIRLETQY
>TRBV10-3|TRBJ1-4|-
AISESPGSSGGKLF